The rows below give T cell receptor beta chains drawn from one sample of a study of blood T cell repertoires in COVID-19. Method: immunoSEQ multiplex PCR; TCRdb's copy keeps in-frame clones and lacks some. This sample yields 51,000 or so clones, of which under 90% are seen a single time; approximately 8.8% belongs to the top ten. Specimen: peripheral blood. The origin of the receptors is a man older than 75 with active or convalescent COVID-19. Both conserved end residues are part of each CDR3. D genes are given only for firm matches. The listing skips clone size in some rows; elsewhere it reads once, few, many or a size class.

j_call v_call d_call clone_size cdr3_nt cdr3_aa
TRBJ2-3 TRBV2 NA NA TGTGCCAGCAGTGAGGGGGCGGCGGGTACAGATACGCAGTATTTT CASSEGAAGTDTQYF
TRBJ2-5 TRBV5-1 NA NA TGCGCCAGCAGCTTTGACCAGCGGAGACAAGAGACCCAGTACTTC CASSFDQRRQETQYF
TRBJ1-5 TRBV27 TRBD1 NA TGTGCCAGCAGAAAAGACAGGGGGAATCTGTATAGCAATCAGCCCCAGCATTTT CASRKDRGNLYSNQPQHF
TRBJ1-6 TRBV30 NA NA TGTGCCTGGAGAGCTACAGGGTATTATAATTCACCCCTCCACTTT CAWRATGYYNSPLHF
TRBJ1-6 TRBV30 TRBD1 NA TGTGCCTGGAGGGACAGGCGGAATAATTCACCCCTCCACTTT CAWRDRRNNSPLHF
TRBJ2-5 TRBV5-4 TRBD2 NA TGTGCCAGCAGCTCGGGACTAGCGAAAGAGACCCAGTACTTC CASSSGLAKETQYF
TRBJ1-1 TRBV6-2/TRBV6-3 TRBD1 NA TGTGCCAGCAGCTCCGGACAGGGGGCGGGGGACACTGAAGCTTTCTTT CASSSGQGAGDTEAFF
TRBJ2-3 TRBV6-5 TRBD1 NA TGTGCCAGCAGTTCGACAGGGGAAGTTTCAGATACGCAGTATTTT CASSSTGEVSDTQYF
TRBJ2-5 TRBV30 NA NA TGTGCCTGGAGTTTTAATGCGCGGGAGACCCAGTACTTC CAWSFNARETQYF
TRBJ2-7 TRBV28 TRBD2 NA TGTGCCAGCGGAGGGAGCGGGAGCTTCTACGAGCAGTACTTC CASGGSGSFYEQYF
TRBJ2-5 TRBV19 TRBD2 NA TGTGCCAGCTCCTCGGGGGGGCACGAAGAGACCCAGTACTTC CASSSGGHEETQYF
TRBJ2-5 TRBV6-5 TRBD2 NA TGTGCCAGCAGCCGACTAGCGGGAGGGCCAGGGACCCAGTACTTC CASSRLAGGPGTQYF
TRBJ2-5 TRBV5-1 TRBD1 NA TGCGCCAGCAGCAGGACAGGGAGAATCCAAGAGACCCAGTACTTC CASSRTGRIQETQYF
TRBJ2-1 TRBV11-2 NA NA TGTGCCAGCAGCCGGGACTCCTCCTACAATGAGCAGTTCTTC CASSRDSSYNEQFF
TRBJ2-1 TRBV5-8 NA NA TGTGCCAGCAGCCGACCTTTAAGCGGTACGGACTTGAATGAGCAGTTCTTC CASSRPLSGTDLNEQFF
TRBJ1-5 TRBV6-6 NA NA TGTGCCAGCAGCCCAGAAAAGACAGGAGACAGGAGGCAGGGCTGGGGTCAGCCCCAGCATTTT CASSPEKTGDRRQGWGQPQHF
TRBJ2-3 TRBV7-9 TRBD1 NA TGTGCCAGCAGCCCCGGGACAGGGGAGAGGGGCACAGATACGCAGTATTTT CASSPGTGERGTDTQYF
TRBJ1-1 TRBV2 NA once TGTGCCAGCAGCAAGGGGAGGATGAACACTGAAGCTTTCTTT CASSKGRMNTEAFF
TRBJ2-3 TRBV6-2/TRBV6-3 TRBD2 NA TGTGCCAGCAGTTACTCAATTGCGGGAGCCACCACAGATACGCAGTATTTT CASSYSIAGATTDTQYF
TRBJ1-1 TRBV7-8 TRBD1 NA TGTGCCAGCACGGGACAGACGAACACTGAAGCTTTCTTT CASTGQTNTEAFF
TRBJ1-5 TRBV4-1 NA NA TGCGCCAGCAGCCAAGGTCGGTCCCAACAGCCCCAGCATTTT CASSQGRSQQPQHF
TRBJ2-7 TRBV11-2 TRBD1 NA TGTGCCAGCAGCTCCTGGGACAGGGACAACGAGCAGTACTTC CASSSWDRDNEQYF
TRBJ1-2 TRBV7-9 NA NA TGTGCCAGCAGCTTAGATGTGGGCGGCTACACCTTC CASSLDVGGYTF
TRBJ1-6 TRBV3-1/TRBV3-2 TRBD1 NA TGTGCCAGCAGCCAGGGACAGGGGAATAATTCACCCCTCCACTTT CASSQGQGNNSPLHF
TRBJ2-1 TRBV27 TRBD2 NA TGTGCCAGCAGTTCCCGCGGACCGGGGGGTCCAAATGAGCAGTTCTTC CASSSRGPGGPNEQFF
TRBJ1-1 TRBV7-2 NA once TGTGCCAGCAGCTACCCCGGTCGTGCGGGGAACACTGAAGCTTTCTTT CASSYPGRAGNTEAFF
TRBJ1-1 TRBV5-4 NA NA TGTGCCAGCAGCGGTGGGGGGGCGAAAAACACTGAAGCTTTCTTT CASSGGGAKNTEAFF